A selection of T cell receptor beta chains follows, all from one sample in a study of T cell responses to AZD1222 COVID-19 vaccine. Generated by immunoSEQ multiplex PCR, the TCRdb table keeps only in-frame clones and is missing some. Of 90,000 to 95,000 clones in the sample, 70% to 90% are singletons; the top ten hold 9.5% to 13%. The sample was peripheral blood, taken 28 days after the second AZD1222 dose. These receptors all stem from an adult who received the AZD1222 COVID-19 vaccine. Each CDR3 is given without its conserved first and last residue. The order of the fields is J gene, V gene, CDR3 protein.

J gene: TRBJ2-1
V gene: TRBV28
CDR3 protein: ASSLGLAEHYNEQF

J gene: TRBJ1-1
V gene: TRBV2
CDR3 protein: ASIAGQPGNTEAF

J gene: TRBJ2-5
V gene: TRBV7-3
CDR3 protein: ASSLRTSGGETQY

J gene: TRBJ1-1
V gene: TRBV5-1
CDR3 protein: ASSNQMNTEAF

J gene: TRBJ2-1
V gene: TRBV7-2
CDR3 protein: ASSLGGAVAINEQF

J gene: TRBJ2-7
V gene: TRBV20-1
CDR3 protein: SAGPTYEQY

J gene: TRBJ2-1
V gene: TRBV5-1
CDR3 protein: ASSSVPGTAAYNEQF

J gene: TRBJ2-7
V gene: TRBV13
CDR3 protein: ASSFGLAGAYEQY

J gene: TRBJ2-2
V gene: TRBV30
CDR3 protein: AWTSGYTGELF

J gene: TRBJ1-1
V gene: TRBV7-9
CDR3 protein: ASRSQGMNTEAF

J gene: TRBJ2-2
V gene: TRBV19
CDR3 protein: ASTHLSGGGPTGSSTGELF

J gene: TRBJ1-5
V gene: TRBV19
CDR3 protein: ASTVGARNQPQH

J gene: TRBJ2-1
V gene: TRBV28
CDR3 protein: ASSLRGGRIGDEQF

J gene: TRBJ1-1
V gene: TRBV18
CDR3 protein: ASSQQTGGTEAF

J gene: TRBJ1-2
V gene: TRBV27
CDR3 protein: ASSSAGAGYGYT

J gene: TRBJ2-7
V gene: TRBV5-1
CDR3 protein: ASSPGLAGVYEQY

J gene: TRBJ1-4
V gene: TRBV29-1
CDR3 protein: SVEDSEKLF

J gene: TRBJ2-3
V gene: TRBV11-2
CDR3 protein: ASSLGFADTQY

J gene: TRBJ1-6
V gene: TRBV19
CDR3 protein: ASSISPSSYNSPLH

J gene: TRBJ2-1
V gene: TRBV5-1
CDR3 protein: ASSLDRERDNEQF

J gene: TRBJ1-5
V gene: TRBV7-9
CDR3 protein: ASSGDRGPLGNQPQH

J gene: TRBJ2-3
V gene: TRBV6-4
CDR3 protein: ASSRSSGSTDTQY

J gene: TRBJ2-7
V gene: TRBV2
CDR3 protein: ASRRDRVYEQY

J gene: TRBJ2-7
V gene: TRBV4-1
CDR3 protein: ASSQERGGTAYEQY

J gene: TRBJ1-4
V gene: TRBV7-2
CDR3 protein: ASSSEDGRGKLF

J gene: TRBJ2-2
V gene: TRBV4-2
CDR3 protein: ASSMVGGGLTGELF

J gene: TRBJ1-5
V gene: TRBV5-1
CDR3 protein: ASSPGARNQPQH

J gene: TRBJ2-7
V gene: TRBV12-3/TRBV12-4
CDR3 protein: ASRSYYEQY

J gene: TRBJ2-5
V gene: TRBV2
CDR3 protein: ASSEGGWNQETQY

J gene: TRBJ1-4
V gene: TRBV3-1/TRBV3-2
CDR3 protein: ASSQGGGSRSATNEKLF

J gene: TRBJ1-2
V gene: TRBV7-9
CDR3 protein: ASSSRDSYGYT

J gene: TRBJ2-2
V gene: TRBV9
CDR3 protein: ASSPGPARVGNTGELF

J gene: TRBJ2-7
V gene: TRBV11-3
CDR3 protein: ASSLEGHNYEQY

J gene: TRBJ1-2
V gene: TRBV7-2
CDR3 protein: ASSPSGTGPYGYT

J gene: TRBJ2-1
V gene: TRBV11-1
CDR3 protein: ASSLASGGAFRNEQF

J gene: TRBJ1-1
V gene: TRBV6-1
CDR3 protein: ASSDGTAANTEAF

J gene: TRBJ2-5
V gene: TRBV7-9
CDR3 protein: ASSKGAAETQY

J gene: TRBJ1-5
V gene: TRBV6-5
CDR3 protein: ASSRTAINQPQH

J gene: TRBJ1-1
V gene: TRBV5-1
CDR3 protein: ASSLAGGLEAF

J gene: TRBJ2-3
V gene: TRBV6-4
CDR3 protein: ASSGTSGGTDTQY

J gene: TRBJ2-3
V gene: TRBV6-5
CDR3 protein: ASSYKGGRGDTQY

J gene: TRBJ1-4
V gene: TRBV28
CDR3 protein: ASSSVTGRNEKLF

J gene: TRBJ2-3
V gene: TRBV11-2
CDR3 protein: ASSLAQRLISTDTQY

J gene: TRBJ2-5
V gene: TRBV6-2/TRBV6-3
CDR3 protein: ASSKLAGAKETQY

J gene: TRBJ2-3
V gene: TRBV19
CDR3 protein: ASSIGTSVGADTQY

J gene: TRBJ2-1
V gene: TRBV5-1
CDR3 protein: ASSLDLGNEQF

J gene: TRBJ1-4
V gene: TRBV6-5
CDR3 protein: ASTPGQGSYKKLF

J gene: TRBJ1-1
V gene: TRBV3-1/TRBV3-2
CDR3 protein: ASSQGDRGAEAF

J gene: TRBJ2-6
V gene: TRBV6-5
CDR3 protein: ASSLGVSGANVLT

J gene: TRBJ1-5
V gene: TRBV19
CDR3 protein: ASSNPWAGASNQPQH

J gene: TRBJ2-5
V gene: TRBV5-4
CDR3 protein: ASSLEFGQGRRETQY

J gene: TRBJ2-5
V gene: TRBV27
CDR3 protein: ASSFDRQETQY

J gene: TRBJ1-2
V gene: TRBV6-5
CDR3 protein: ASSYLQGAGRYT

J gene: TRBJ1-3
V gene: TRBV7-8
CDR3 protein: ASSAAQGIRGNTIY